Listed here are 28 T cell receptor beta chains from one sample, sequenced in a study of T-cell reconstitution after alpha-beta-depleted transplantation in children. For TCRbeta, the library was prepared with unique molecular identifiers. MiXCR, run by TCRdb on the PCR reads, gives a single entry per CDR3 protein. The table has roughly 790,000 distinct CDR3 sequences, approximately 15% seen once; the top ten hold about 4.6%. The sequencing here drew on PBMCs, mostly from graft donor cells, taken 360 days after TCRalphabeta/CD19-depleted stem cell transplant. The receptors shown here come from a male patient between 5 and 17 years old who had a stem cell transplant for acute lymphoblastic leukemia, so the T cells may come from the graft donor.

This clonotype was seen many times. The CDR3 bases are TGTGCCAGCAGTTTAATTCGGGGGCTTGGACGCCAAGCTTTCTTT. The encoded protein is CASSLIRGLGRQAFF. This chain uses TRBV12-3 or TRBV12-4 with TRBJ1-1, with D tentatively TRBD1 (6 bases). The CDR3 is 15 residues long. V lost 2 bases, J lost 9 bases, and 19 bases lay in between.

This clonotype has a count of ten or more. This chain joins TRBV20-1 and TRBJ2-1; perhaps TRBD2 as D (6 bases). This CDR3 has 13 amino acids. Trimming pared 2 bases from V and 8 bases from J, leaving 13 bases between. From germline, CDR1 is DFQATT and CDR2 SNEGSKA (reference sequence). CDR3 coding DNA: TGCAGTGCTAGATACGGCGGGACGGATGAGCAGTTCTTC. This translates into CSARYGGTDEQFF.

This clonotype was seen only a few times. The rearrangement joins TRBV7-9 to TRBJ2-7; tentative D call: TRBD1 (5 bases). CDR3 length: 15 amino acids. The germline gives CDR1 SEHNR, CDR2 FQNEAQ (reference sequence). The V and J ends lost 1 base and 5 bases respectively, with 15 bases between them. CDR3 sequence: CASSLVQGRPHEQYF. The CDR3 nucleotides read TGTGCCAGCAGCTTAGTCCAGGGCAGGCCTCACGAGCAGTACTTC.

V is TRBV29-1 and J is TRBJ2-7, with 7 positions matching TRBD2. The trim removed 4 bases at V and 3 bases at J, leaving 3 bases unmatched. Germline assignment: CDR1 SQVTM and CDR2 ANQGSEA. The length of the CDR3 is 12 residues. CDR3 in DNA: TGCAGCGTTGGCGGGGGTTTCTACGAGCAGTACTTC. Translating gives CSVGGGFYEQYF.

This clonotype was recorded at least ten times. DNA for the CDR3: TGCGCCAGCAGCCAAGCGGACAGCTCCTACAATGAGCAGTTCTTC. Amino acids: CASSQADSSYNEQFF. J is TRBJ2-1 and V is TRBV4-1; D may be TRBD1 (6 bases). Trimming pared 1 base from V and 0 bases from J, leaving 7 bases between. The CDR3 spans 15 residues. Germline V lookup: CDR1 MGHRA, CDR2 YSYEKL.

Only a few counts were recorded for this clonotype. The chain's CDR3 is CATSRPEGIQYF. The CDR3 DNA reads as TGTGCCACCAGCAGACCCGAGGGCATTCAGTACTTC. The genes are TRBV15 and TRBJ2-4, with D tentatively TRBD2 (5 bases). The germline CDR1 and CDR2 sequences are LNHNV and YYDKDF (reference sequence). The CDR3 length is 12 residues. V lost 2 bases and J 9 bases, leaving 8 bases between the germline ends.

V is TRBV19 and J is TRBJ2-7; no clear D. Germline V gene sequence: CDR1 LNHDA, CDR2 SQIVND (reference sequence). This CDR3 comprises 12 residues. V was cut by 1 base and J by 6 bases, with 7 bases left in between. DNA of the CDR3: TGTGCCAGTAGTATAGCTTGGGGCGAGCAGTACTTC. Residues: CASSIAWGEQYF.

This clonotype has ten or more counts. The rearrangement uses TRBV5-1 and TRBJ2-3, with TRBD2 matching over 10 bases. The CDR3 covers 14 residues. In germline, CDR1 is SGHRS, CDR2 YFSETQ. V lost 2 bases to trimming and J lost 7 bases; unmatched junction nucleotides: 4. The CDR3 reads CASSLAGGTNTQYF. CDR3 DNA sequence: TGCGCCAGCAGCTTAGCGGGAGGGACAAATACGCAGTATTTT.

This clonotype was picked up a small number of times. The chain is built from TRBV15 and TRBJ2-5; 9 bases are a match to TRBD2. This CDR3 region has 18 residues. Germline V gene data show CDR1 as LNHNV and CDR2 as YYDKDF (reference sequence). V was pared by 0 bases and J by 2 bases, with 10 bases of the junction left unmatched. In nucleotides, the CDR3 is TGTGCCACCAGCAGAGATGAAAGGCTAGCGGGAAGGCAAGAGACCCAGTACTTC. This sequence encodes CATSRDERLAGRQETQYF.

The rearrangement uses TRBV5-1 and TRBJ2-3; 7 bases map to TRBD2. Germline assignment: CDR1 SGHRS and CDR2 YFSETQ. V lost 5 bases to trimming and J lost 4 bases; unmatched junction nucleotides: 7. CDR3 size: 14 residues. The CDR3 region is CASRGRGAPDTQYF. CDR3 sequence (DNA): TGCGCCAGCAGAGGGAGGGGCGCCCCAGATACGCAGTATTTT.

The table lists this clonotype with a few counts. The chain has TRBV29-1 and TRBJ2-2; 14 nucleotides match TRBD2. CDR1 is SQVTM and CDR2 is ANQGSEA in the germline V gene. CDR3 size: 16 residues. With V trimmed by 5 bases and J by 1 base, 3 bases remained unmatched. CDR3 sequence (DNA): TGCAGCGTTCGGACTAGCGGGAGGCTGAACACCGGGGAGCTGTTTTTT. It encodes CSVRTSGRLNTGELFF.

Remarks on this clonotype: A junction end diverges from the germline sequence, so it may reflect a read error. DNA for the CDR3: TGTGCCAGCAGCTTAGCGGAGGGACTAGCGGGCACAAAGAACTTC. Protein: CASSLAEGLAGTKNF. The chain combines TRBV7-9 with TRBJ2-7; 12 bases match TRBD2. Germline CDR1 and CDR2: SEHNR and FQNEAQ (reference sequence). The length of the CDR3 is 15 residues.

This clonotype turned up a few times. This chain joins TRBV5-5 and TRBJ2-7, with TRBD2 identical over 12 bases. Germline V gene lookup returns CDR1 SGHKS and CDR2 YYEKEE (reference sequence). The CDR3 totals 13 residues. V was clipped by 9 bases and J by 2 bases; unmatched bases: 3. The CDR3 loop reads CATRLAGAYEQYF. The CDR3 DNA follows: TGTGCCACCAGACTAGCGGGAGCCTACGAGCAGTACTTC.

This clonotype was counted a few times. The chain has TRBV25-1 and TRBJ2-2; D is undetermined. The V gene lost 5 bases and the J gene lost 6 bases, with 16 bases spanning the gap. This CDR3 is 15 amino acids long. From germline, CDR1 is MGHDK and CDR2 SYGVNS. CDR3 region: CASSSNPLYAGELFF. CDR3 nucleotides: TGTGCCAGCAGTTCAAACCCACTCTACGCCGGGGAGCTGTTTTTT. The whole variable domain, filled in from reference TRBV25-1 and TRBJ2-2, reads EADIYQTPRYLVIGTGKKITLECSQTMGHDKMYWYQQDPGMELHLIHYSYGVNSTEKGDLSSESTVSRIRTEHFPLTLESARPSHTSQYLCASSSNPLYAGELFFGEGSRLTVL.

This chain links TRBV12-3 or TRBV12-4 with TRBJ1-3; D not resolved. The CDR3 spans 10 residues. V was trimmed by 3 bases and J by 16 bases, leaving 10 bases between them. The DNA of the CDR3 is TGTGCCAGCAGTTTTTGGAGCGTGTATTTT. Its protein product is CASSFWSVYF.

V and J are TRBV6-6 and TRBJ2-1; D perhaps matches TRBD1 (6 bases). The CDR3 spans 13 residues. The V gene's germline CDR1 is MNHNY and CDR2 SVGAGI (reference sequence). V was cut by 11 bases and J by 5 bases, with 16 bases left in between. The CDR3 loop reads CAHSWGQNNEQFF. The CDR3 DNA reads as TGTGCCCACTCATGGGGACAAAACAATGAGCAGTTCTTC.

In nucleotides, the CDR3 is TGCGCCAGCAGGGGGCTCGGCAAGGTCTACCAAGAGACCCAGTACTTC. Translation: CASRGLGKVYQETQYF. The chain employs TRBV5-1 and TRBJ2-5; a possible D gene is TRBD1 (5 bases). The CDR3 is 16 amino acids. The V end was cut by 5 bases, the J end by 0 bases, with 17 bases between. Germline V gene data show CDR1 as SGHRS and CDR2 as YFSETQ.

This clonotype has a count of ten or more. The chain couples TRBV2 to TRBJ2-1; D unclear. The V gene's germline CDR1 is SNHLY and CDR2 FYNNEI. V was shortened by 4 bases and J by 5 bases, with 3 bases between the two germline ends. This CDR3 region has 11 residues. This CDR3 is CASSGDNEQFF. DNA for the CDR3: TGTGCCAGCAGTGGTGACAATGAGCAGTTCTTC.

This clonotype was seen just once. The chain recombines TRBV12-3 or TRBV12-4 with TRBJ1-2; 10 bases match TRBD1. After removal of 5 bases from V and 7 bases from J, the junction contained 7 bases not matched to a gene. The CDR3 loop spans 14 amino acids. The CDR3 sequence: CASSKSTGGIGYTF. Written as DNA, the CDR3 is TGTGCCAGCAGTAAGTCGACAGGGGGCATTGGCTACACCTTC.

V is TRBV10-3 and J is TRBJ2-7; D ambiguous. Germline CDR1 reads ENHRY; CDR2 reads SYGVKD. The V and J ends lost 0 bases and 2 bases respectively, with 8 bases between them. The CDR3 runs to 14 residues. The CDR3 loop reads CAISESGRPYEQYF. CDR3 bases: TGTGCCATCAGTGAGTCCGGTAGACCCTACGAGCAGTACTTC.

This clonotype was picked up a small number of times. At one boundary the junction diverges from the germline segment, which might be a read error. The genes are TRBV15 and TRBJ2-7; D is possibly TRBD1 or TRBD2 (5 bases each). CDR1 and CDR2 from the germline V gene are LNHNV and YYDKDF (reference sequence). CDR3 length equals 12 residues. CDR3 nucleotide sequence: TGTGCCACCAGCAGAGATCATGGGACGGGGATTTTC. Translated, it gives CATSRDHGTGIF.

The chain carries TRBV4-1 and TRBJ2-5; D call uncertain. CDR1 is MGHRA, CDR2 YSYEKL, per germline. The CDR3 runs to 15 residues. V was clipped by 6 bases and J by 5 bases, with 19 bases between them. CDR3 sequence reads: CASRLGYQVMETQYF. The DNA for the CDR3 is TGCGCCAGCAGATTGGGTTACCAGGTCATGGAGACCCAGTACTTC.

This clonotype was recorded a few times. J is TRBJ1-5 and V is TRBV5-1; a weak D match, TRBD1 (5 bases). Trimming cost V 1 base and J 7 bases, with 12 bases left between them. Germline assignment: CDR1 SGHRS and CDR2 YFSETQ. The CDR3 length is 14 residues. The CDR3 DNA reads TGCGCCAGCAGCTTGCGGGGGGATGCCCAGCCCCAGCATTTT. The encoded protein is CASSLRGDAQPQHF.

This clonotype has only a few counts. This chain joins TRBV20-1 and TRBJ2-7; TRBD2 matches 7 bases. After removal of 6 bases from V and 4 bases from J, the junction contained 12 bases not matched to a gene. The CDR3 loop spans 14 amino acids. Germline CDR1 is DFQATT and CDR2 is SNEGSKA (reference sequence). Written as DNA, the CDR3 is TGCAGTGCCGATCCGGGGGAGGGTTCTTACGAGCAGTACTTC. It encodes CSADPGEGSYEQYF.

The table lists this clonotype with a few counts. This chain connects TRBV29-1 to TRBJ1-2; D is possibly TRBD1 (6 bases). CDR1 and CDR2 from the germline V gene are SQVTM and ANQGSEA. This CDR3 region has 13 residues. The CDR3: CSSYRDTTYGYTF. The CDR3 DNA sequence: TGCAGTTCCTACCGGGACACTACCTATGGCTACACCTTC.

The CDR3 region is CASSPFFTGTGWGSPSTGELFF. CDR3 coding DNA: TGCGCCAGCAGCCCCTTCTTTACCGGGACAGGTTGGGGAAGTCCTTCCACCGGGGAGCTGTTTTTT. This rearrangement joins TRBV4-1 to TRBJ2-2, with 8 nucleotides matching TRBD1. After removal of 4 bases from V and 4 bases from J, the junction contained 26 bases not matched to a gene. The CDR3 consists of 22 residues. Per germline, CDR1 MGHRA and CDR2 YSYEKL.

The chain couples TRBV29-1 to TRBJ2-1; 7 bases line up with TRBD2. Germline values: CDR1 SQVTM, CDR2 ANQGSEA. V trimming: 2 bases; J trimming: 4 bases; junction bases outside the gene matches: 11. The CDR3 is 16 residues long. This chain's CDR3 is CSVETLGGSVYNEQFF. In DNA form, the CDR3 reads TGCAGCGTTGAAACCCTTGGCGGGAGCGTGTACAATGAGCAGTTCTTC.

This clonotype was found many times. The V gene is TRBV7-2, the J gene TRBJ1-6; TRBD1 aligns across 11 bases. The CDR3 length is 15 residues. CDR1 is SGHTA, CDR2 FQGNSA, per germline. V was clipped by 4 bases and J by 6 bases; unmatched bases: 2. The CDR3 sequence is CASSSGTGGNSPLHF. CDR3 bases: TGTGCCAGCAGCTCTGGGACAGGGGGTAATTCACCCCTCCACTTT.